This TCR beta chain was captured by sequencing in a study of blood T cell repertoires in COVID-19. The overall study: Acute-phase and convalescent COVID-19 samples originated in the United States, Italy and Spain. PBMCs, B-cell-depleted T cells, or T cells were the source of the cDNA or gDNA that made up the material.

The length of the CDR3 is 13 residues. Trimming left V 6 bases short and J 5 bases short, with 11 bases between. Germline CDR1 reads MNHEY; CDR2 reads SMNVEV (reference sequence). In the original processing: Amplified reference gene primers provided the basis for estimating nucleated cell counts. Method: immunoSEQ multiplex PCR; TCRdb's copy keeps in-frame clones and lacks some. V and J calls and clone size follow that table, whereas D and trimming were derived from the DNA. The sample includes about 250,000 clones, around 80% of them seen just once. This TCR derives from a man aged 40-49 years with active or convalescent COVID-19. The sequencing sample was made of peripheral blood. J is TRBJ2-1 and V is TRBV27, with D tentatively TRBD1 (6 bases). This CDR3 reads CASRTGRDNEQFF. The CDR3 DNA reads as TGTGCCAGCAGGACAGGCCGAGACAATGAGCAGTTCTTC.